These T cell receptor beta chains were read from a single sample in a study of cytomegalovirus exposure and HLA in healthy donors. Libraries were prepared by immunoSEQ multiplex PCR; TCRdb keeps only in-frame clonotypes and omits some of them. The profile covers about 94,000 clones, with around 82% appearing a single time and around 0.76% taken by the ten largest. Sequenced: PBMCs. These receptors all stem from a woman aged 60-75 years in good health and CMV-seronegative. Each CDR3 is given with its conserved first and last residue. The D gene is left open where the match is weak. Clone size appears in some rows only: once, few, many, or a class for an expanded clone.

V	D	size	J	CDR3	DNA
TRBV7-2	TRBD1	-	TRBJ1-2	CASSPGQSLRDGYTF	TGTGCCAGCAGCCCGGGACAGTCGTTGAGAGATGGCTACACCTTC
TRBV5-4	TRBD1	-	TRBJ1-5	CASSKRQGAGNQPQHF	TGTGCCAGCAGCAAACGACAGGGAGCGGGCAATCAGCCCCAGCATTTT
TRBV25-1	TRBD1	-	TRBJ1-2	CASSGPRTGGYGYTF	TGTGCCAGCAGTGGTCCCAGGACAGGGGGCTATGGCTACACCTTC
TRBV5-1	-	-	TRBJ2-2	CASREGPGRNTGELFF	TGCGCCAGCAGGGAGGGTCCGGGACGGAACACCGGGGAGCTGTTTTTT
TRBV7-7	TRBD1	-	TRBJ2-5	CASSLGTAETQYF	TGTGCCAGCAGCCTTGGGACAGCAGAGACCCAGTACTTC
TRBV19	TRBD1	-	TRBJ1-1	CASSQHTGARRFGTEAFF	TGTGCCAGTAGTCAACATACAGGGGCGAGAAGGTTTGGCACTGAAGCTTTCTTT
TRBV5-1	-	-	TRBJ2-1	CASRYEDEQFF	TGCGCCAGCAGGTACGAGGATGAGCAGTTCTTC
TRBV19	TRBD2	-	TRBJ2-5	CASSNGLAGVETQYF	TGTGCCAGTAGTAACGGACTAGCGGGGGTAGAGACCCAGTACTTC
TRBV5-1	TRBD1	-	TRBJ2-5	CASSLEGGRETQYF	TGCGCCAGCAGCTTGGAAGGGGGCCGAGAGACCCAGTACTTC
TRBV2	TRBD2	-	TRBJ2-7	CASSRTSGLYEQYF	TGTGCCAGCAGCCGGACTAGCGGGCTATACGAGCAGTACTTC
TRBV7-8	-	-	TRBJ2-7	CASSLAGGATPREQYF	TGTGCCAGCAGCTTAGCTGGGGGGGCGACCCCTCGAGAGCAGTACTTC
TRBV19	TRBD2	-	TRBJ2-3	CASRPAGASTDTQYF	TGTGCCAGTCGCCCAGCGGGGGCTAGCACAGATACGCAGTATTTT
TRBV7-2	-	few	TRBJ1-1	CASSSYGDRLEAFF	TGTGCCAGCAGCTCTTACGGAGACAGGTTAGAAGCTTTCTTT
TRBV4-1	-	once	TRBJ1-2	CASSQEPSGSSSYGYTF	TGCGCCAGCAGCCAAGAACCTAGTGGCAGTAGCAGCTATGGCTACACCTTC
TRBV29-1	-	-	TRBJ2-7	CSVLLTTGTYEQYF	TGCAGCGTCCTTCTTACTACAGGGACCTACGAGCAGTACTTC
TRBV5-1	TRBD2	-	TRBJ2-7	CASSLGLAGGSFYEQYF	TGCGCCAGCAGCTTGGGCCTAGCGGGGGGTAGCTTCTACGAGCAGTACTTC
TRBV19	-	few	TRBJ1-1	CASRLATTGGAAFF	TGTGCCAGTAGACTTGCTACAACCGGGGGGGCAGCTTTCTTT
TRBV6-6	TRBD1	-	TRBJ1-5	CASSHRQGLGNQPQHF	TGTGCCAGCAGTCACCGACAGGGTTTAGGCAATCAGCCCCAGCATTTT
TRBV6-5	TRBD1	-	TRBJ1-2	CASSTTGGAYGYTF	TGTGCCAGCAGTACAACAGGGGGCGCCTATGGCTACACCTTC
TRBV27	TRBD2	-	TRBJ2-7	CASSGTSGSYEQYF	TGTGCCAGCAGCGGGACTAGCGGGAGCTACGAGCAGTACTTC
TRBV2	-	-	TRBJ2-1	CASSGGNEQFF	TGTGCCAGCAGTGGAGGTAATGAGCAGTTCTTC
TRBV5-4	-	-	TRBJ2-2	CASSLARPGELFF	TGTGCCAGCAGCTTGGCGCGGCCCGGGGAGCTGTTTTTT
TRBV9	TRBD2	once	TRBJ2-5	CASSTSETSGEETQYF	TGTGCCAGCAGCACTAGTGAAACTAGCGGGGAAGAGACCCAGTACTTC
TRBV6-1	TRBD2	few	TRBJ2-7	CASLPSGGYEQYF	TGTGCCAGCCTTCCTAGCGGGGGCTACGAGCAGTACTTC
TRBV7-8	TRBD2	few	TRBJ2-7	CASSLWLAGVGEQYF	TGTGCCAGCAGCTTGTGGCTAGCGGGAGTAGGCGAGCAGTACTTC
TRBV6-5	-	-	TRBJ1-3	CASRRASGNTIYF	TGTGCCAGCAGACGCGCCTCTGGAAACACCATATATTTT
TRBV7-2	-	-	TRBJ2-6	CASSFVPSSGANVLTF	TGTGCCAGCAGCTTCGTTCCTAGCTCTGGGGCCAACGTCCTGACTTTC
TRBV11-2	TRBD1	-	TRBJ2-7	CASSPGTGTSYEQYF	TGTGCCAGCAGCCCCGGGACAGGGACCTCCTACGAGCAGTACTTC
TRBV27	-	-	TRBJ2-5	CASSSSPGQETQYF	TGTGCCAGCAGTTCGAGCCCGGGACAAGAGACCCAGTACTTC
TRBV7-2	-	-	TRBJ2-1	CASSLIYEQFF	TGTGCCAGCAGCTTAATCTATGAGCAGTTCTTC
TRBV4-3	TRBD1	-	TRBJ1-6	CASSQDRGQGYNSPLHF	TGCGCCAGCAGCCAAGATCGCGGACAGGGGTATAATTCACCCCTCCACTTT
TRBV25-1	-	-	TRBJ1-4	CASNGATNEKLFF	TGTGCCAGCAACGGGGCAACTAATGAAAAACTGTTTTTT
TRBV18	TRBD2	-	TRBJ2-3	CASSQGTSGNTDTQYF	TGTGCCAGCTCCCAAGGGACTAGCGGGAACACAGATACGCAGTATTTT
TRBV30	TRBD1	once	TRBJ2-7	CAWSVQGLEQYF	TGTGCCTGGAGTGTACAGGGGCTCGAGCAGTACTTC
TRBV6-6	TRBD1	-	TRBJ2-1	CASTPGGQGNYNEQFF	TGTGCCAGCACTCCTGGGGGACAGGGAAACTACAATGAGCAGTTCTTC
TRBV5-4	TRBD1	-	TRBJ1-2	CASSLNSGQSYGYTF	TGTGCCAGCAGTTTGAACTCGGGACAGTCTTATGGCTACACCTTC
TRBV4-3	TRBD2	few	TRBJ2-3	CASSQAASGRADTQYF	TGCGCCAGCAGCCAAGCGGCTAGCGGGAGGGCAGATACGCAGTATTTT
TRBV7-2	-	-	TRBJ2-7	CASSLGGGAPLEQYF	TGTGCCAGCAGCTTAGGCGGAGGGGCCCCCCTCGAGCAGTACTTC
TRBV7-9	TRBD2	few	TRBJ2-7	CASSPGLAGVYEQYF	TGTGCCAGCAGCCCCGGACTAGCGGGGGTATACGAGCAGTACTTC
TRBV30	-	-	TRBJ2-5	CAWSVGGQETQYF	TGTGCCTGGAGTGTAGGCGGTCAAGAGACCCAGTACTTC
TRBV7-2	-	-	TRBJ2-7	CASSLGTANYEQYF	TGTGCCAGCAGCTTAGGGACAGCCAACTACGAGCAGTACTTC
TRBV13	TRBD1	few	TRBJ2-7	CASSRRDSPYEQYF	TGTGCCAGCAGCCGCCGGGACAGCCCCTACGAGCAGTACTTC
TRBV4-3	TRBD2	-	TRBJ2-2	CASSQGLAVISGELFF	TGCGCCAGCAGCCAAGGACTAGCGGTAATCTCCGGGGAGCTGTTTTTT
TRBV19	-	-	TRBJ1-5	CASSFRGQPQHF	TGTGCCAGTAGTTTCCGGGGTCAGCCCCAGCATTTT
TRBV4-3	-	-	TRBJ1-2	CASSQPGVSNYGYTF	TGCGCCAGCAGCCAGCCGGGGGTATCTAACTATGGCTACACCTTC
TRBV18	TRBD1	few	TRBJ1-6	CASSPSGQGLHF	TGTGCCAGCTCACCATCCGGACAGGGCCTCCACTTT
TRBV5-4	TRBD1	-	TRBJ1-2	CASSLDTTGVYYGYTF	TGTGCCAGCAGCCTAGACACGACAGGGGTATACTATGGCTACACCTTC
TRBV28	TRBD1	-	TRBJ1-3	CASSFEQGSPYTIYF	TGTGCCAGCAGTTTTGAACAGGGGAGTCCCTACACCATATATTTT
TRBV7-8	-	-	TRBJ2-3	CASSQDFSTDTQYF	TGTGCCAGCAGCCAGGACTTTAGCACAGATACGCAGTATTTT
TRBV30	TRBD2	-	TRBJ2-1	CATLTSVSYNEQFF	TGTGCCACCCTCACTAGCGTTTCTTACAATGAGCAGTTCTTC
TRBV9	-	-	TRBJ2-5	CASSGSGPQETQYF	TGTGCCAGCAGCGGGAGCGGGCCACAAGAGACCCAGTACTTC
TRBV27	TRBD1	-	TRBJ2-7	CASSDRGRGYEQYF	TGTGCCAGCTCGGACAGGGGCAGGGGCTACGAGCAGTACTTC
TRBV4-1	-	-	TRBJ1-5	CASSQDRTGGRQPQHF	TGCGCCAGCAGCCAAGATCGGACGGGTGGGAGACAGCCCCAGCATTTT
TRBV6-5	-	-	TRBJ1-4	CASSSRMGGEKLFF	TGTGCCAGCAGTTCCAGAATGGGGGGTGAAAAACTGTTTTTT